This TCR beta chain originates from a study of T cell repertoires in cytomegalovirus infection. Remarks on this clonotype: Its antigen remains unidentified.

Germline V gene sequence: CDR1 MDHEN, CDR2 SYDVKM. V was pared by 4 bases and J by 0 bases, with 13 bases between. This CDR3 region has 16 residues. General study points: Using cumulative public TCR beta family frequency, the authors identified those who carried CMV together with the relevant HLA.

TCRdb fed the reads into MiXCR, producing one record per CDR3 protein. The sample records 230,000 or so distinct CDR3 sequences, more than 15% being singletons. The source is a human donor in good health (CMV status not recorded). Some clones in this sample may be carry-over from other donors' samples. Sample: CD8+ T cells from PBMCs. This sequence joins TRBV28 and TRBJ1-3; D gene ambiguous. CDR3 amino acids: CASSSPTFLSGNTIYF. The CDR3 nucleotides are TGTGCCAGCAGTTCACCGACCTTCCTCTCTGGAAACACCATATATTTT.